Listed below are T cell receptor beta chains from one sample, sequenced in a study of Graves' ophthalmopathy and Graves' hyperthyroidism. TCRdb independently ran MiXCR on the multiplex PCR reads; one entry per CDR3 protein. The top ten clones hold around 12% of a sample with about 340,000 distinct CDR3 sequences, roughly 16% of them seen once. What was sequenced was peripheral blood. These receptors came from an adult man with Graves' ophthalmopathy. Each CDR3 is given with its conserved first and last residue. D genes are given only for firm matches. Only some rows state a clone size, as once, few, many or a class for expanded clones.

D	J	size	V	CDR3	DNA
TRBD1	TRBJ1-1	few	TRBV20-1	CSAREAGTGIKAFF	TGCAGTGCTAGGGAAGCCGGGACAGGGATTAAAGCTTTCTTT
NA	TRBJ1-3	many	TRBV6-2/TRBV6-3	CASTQGDSGNTIYF	TGTGCCAGCACCCAGGGAGACTCTGGAAACACCATATATTTT
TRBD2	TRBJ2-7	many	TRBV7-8	CASSPVPGLASTTYEQYF	TGTGCCAGCAGCCCCGTTCCTGGACTAGCATCGACCACCTACGAGCAGTACTTC
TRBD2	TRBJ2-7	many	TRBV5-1	CASSRRLAGDGGQYF	TGCGCCAGCAGTCGCAGACTAGCGGGAGACGGGGGGCAGTACTTC
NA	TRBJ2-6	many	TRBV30	CAWEPAAGANVLTF	TGTGCCTGGGAGCCGGCAGCTGGGGCCAACGTCCTGACTTTC
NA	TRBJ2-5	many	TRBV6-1	CASSEQQGRGETQYF	TGTGCCAGCAGTGAACAACAGGGAAGGGGAGAGACCCAGTACTTC
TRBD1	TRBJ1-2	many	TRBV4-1	CASSQAQGGDYGYTF	TGCGCCAGCAGCCAAGCCCAGGGGGGGGACTATGGCTACACCTTC
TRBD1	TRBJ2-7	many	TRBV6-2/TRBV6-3	CATGQVLYEQYF	TGTGCCACCGGACAGGTTTTGTACGAGCAGTACTTC
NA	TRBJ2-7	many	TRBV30	CAWKILYEQYF	TGTGCCTGGAAGATCCTTTACGAGCAGTACTTC
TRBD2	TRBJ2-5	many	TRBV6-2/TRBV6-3	CASRATSEETQYF	TGTGCCAGCAGAGCCACTAGCGAAGAGACCCAGTACTTC
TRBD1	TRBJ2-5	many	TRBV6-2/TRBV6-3	CASSDPGTGGGETQYF	TGTGCCAGCAGTGATCCCGGGACAGGGGGCGGGGAGACCCAGTACTTC
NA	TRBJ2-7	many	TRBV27	CATADPSYEQYF	TGTGCCACCGCCGACCCCTCCTACGAGCAGTACTTC
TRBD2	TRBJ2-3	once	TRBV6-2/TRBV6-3	CASTLAGATDTQYF	TGTGCCAGCACCCTAGCGGGGGCAACAGATACGCAGTATTTT
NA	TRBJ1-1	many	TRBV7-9	CASEGNTEAFF	TGTGCCAGCGAAGGGAACACTGAAGCTTTCTTT
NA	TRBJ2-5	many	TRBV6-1	CASSMNLGETQYF	TGTGCCAGCAGTATGAACCTCGGAGAGACCCAGTACTTC
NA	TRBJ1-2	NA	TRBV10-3	CAISESSDYYGYTF	TGTGCCATCAGTGAGTCGAGCGACTACTATGGCTACACCTTC
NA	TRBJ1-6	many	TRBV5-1	CASSLDGQNNSPLHF	TGCGCCAGCAGCTTGGATGGGCAGAATAATTCACCCCTCCACTTT
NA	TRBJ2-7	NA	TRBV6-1	CASSEALANYEQYF	TGTGCCAGCAGTGAAGCGCTGGCTAACTACGAGCAGTACTTC
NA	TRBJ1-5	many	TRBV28	CASSPRGAASWPQHF	TGTGCCAGCAGCCCACGTGGAGCGGCCTCATGGCCCCAGCATTTT
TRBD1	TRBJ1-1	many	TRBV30	CAWSERRQGSEAFF	TGTGCCTGGAGTGAACGTCGACAGGGCAGTGAAGCTTTCTTT
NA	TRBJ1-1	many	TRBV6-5	CASSYSNIGQGNTEAFF	TGTGCCAGCAGTTACTCGAATATAGGCCAGGGCAACACTGAAGCTTTCTTT
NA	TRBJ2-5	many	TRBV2	CASSGGETQYF	TGTGCCAGCAGTGGAGGAGAGACCCAGTACTTC
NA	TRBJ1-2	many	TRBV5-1	CASSLSRAGESGYTF	TGCGCCAGCAGCTTGTCCCGGGCAGGGGAGTCGGGTTACACCTTC
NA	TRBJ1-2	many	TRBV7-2	CASSGSGQTIGYTF	TGTGCCAGCAGCGGGTCGGGACAAACGATAGGCTACACCTTC
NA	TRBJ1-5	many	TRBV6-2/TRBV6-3	CASSRTTSGLGNQPQHF	TGTGCCAGCAGCAGAACTACGAGTGGGTTAGGCAATCAGCCCCAGCATTTT
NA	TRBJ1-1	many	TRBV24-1	CATSLRENTEAFF	TGTGCCACCAGCCTCAGGGAGAACACTGAAGCTTTCTTT
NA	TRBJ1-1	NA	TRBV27	CASSYNDRNTEAFF	TGTGCCAGCAGTTACAACGACAGGAACACTGAAGCTTTCTTT